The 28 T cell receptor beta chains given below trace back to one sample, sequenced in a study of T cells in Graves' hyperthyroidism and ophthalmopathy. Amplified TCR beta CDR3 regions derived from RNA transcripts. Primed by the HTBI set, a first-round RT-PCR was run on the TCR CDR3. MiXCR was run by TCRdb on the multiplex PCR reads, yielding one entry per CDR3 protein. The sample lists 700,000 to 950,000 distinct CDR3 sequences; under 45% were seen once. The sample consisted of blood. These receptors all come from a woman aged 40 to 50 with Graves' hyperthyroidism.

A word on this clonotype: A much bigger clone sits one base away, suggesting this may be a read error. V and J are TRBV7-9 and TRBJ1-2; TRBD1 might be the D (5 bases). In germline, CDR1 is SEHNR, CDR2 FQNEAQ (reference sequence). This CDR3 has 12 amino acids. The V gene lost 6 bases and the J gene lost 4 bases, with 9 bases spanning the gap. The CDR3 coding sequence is TGTGCCAGCAGTTTCACAGGCTATGGCTACACCTTC. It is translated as CASSFTGYGYTF. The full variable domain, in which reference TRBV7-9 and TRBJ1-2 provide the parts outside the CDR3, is DTGVSQNPRHKITKRGQNVTFRCDPISEHNRLYWYRQTLGQGPEFLTYFQNEAQLEKSRLLSDRFSAERPKGSFSTLEIQRTEQGDSAMYLCASSFTGYGYTFGSGTRLTVV.

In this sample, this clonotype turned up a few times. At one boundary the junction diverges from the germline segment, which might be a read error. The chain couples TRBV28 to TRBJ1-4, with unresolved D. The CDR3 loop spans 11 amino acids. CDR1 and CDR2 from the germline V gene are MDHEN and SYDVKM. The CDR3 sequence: CASSLGPERVF. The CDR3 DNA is TGTGCCAGCAGCCTCGGGCCGGAAAGAGTTTTT.

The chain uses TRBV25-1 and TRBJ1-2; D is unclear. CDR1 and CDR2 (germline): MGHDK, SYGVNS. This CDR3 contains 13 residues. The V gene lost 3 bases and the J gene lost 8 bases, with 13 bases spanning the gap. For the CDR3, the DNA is TGTGCCAGCAGTGACCCGGGATTTGGAGGCTACACCTTC. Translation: CASSDPGFGGYTF.

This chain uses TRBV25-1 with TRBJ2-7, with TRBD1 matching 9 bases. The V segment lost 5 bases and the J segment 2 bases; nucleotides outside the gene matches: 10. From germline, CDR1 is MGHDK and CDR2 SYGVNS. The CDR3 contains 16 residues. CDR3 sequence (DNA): TGTGCCAGCAGTCTCCACCGGGACAGGGCAACCTACGAGCAGTACTTC. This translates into CASSLHRDRATYEQYF.

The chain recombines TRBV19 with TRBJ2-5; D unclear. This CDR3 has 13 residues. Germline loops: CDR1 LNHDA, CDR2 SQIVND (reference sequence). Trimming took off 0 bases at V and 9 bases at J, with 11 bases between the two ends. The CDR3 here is CASSIDLSQPQYF. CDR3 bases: TGTGCCAGTAGTATAGATCTGAGCCAGCCCCAGTACTTC.

The CDR3 DNA is TGTGCCAGCAGTTATCAGGGGTCCAACTATGGCTACACCTTC. It translates to CASSYQGSNYGYTF. The J gene is TRBJ1-2, the V gene TRBV11-2; D is perhaps TRBD1 (6 bases). Deletions cut 6 bases from V and 2 bases from J, with 13 bases between. The CDR3 sequence is 14 residues long. CDR1 and CDR2 (germline): SGHAT, FQNNGV.

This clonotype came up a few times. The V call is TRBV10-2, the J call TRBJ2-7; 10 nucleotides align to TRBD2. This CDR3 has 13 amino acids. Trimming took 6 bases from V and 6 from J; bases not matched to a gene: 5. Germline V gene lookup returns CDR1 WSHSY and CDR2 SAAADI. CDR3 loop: CASRVAGGGEQYF. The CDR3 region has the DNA TGCGCCAGCAGGGTAGCGGGAGGAGGCGAGCAGTACTTC.

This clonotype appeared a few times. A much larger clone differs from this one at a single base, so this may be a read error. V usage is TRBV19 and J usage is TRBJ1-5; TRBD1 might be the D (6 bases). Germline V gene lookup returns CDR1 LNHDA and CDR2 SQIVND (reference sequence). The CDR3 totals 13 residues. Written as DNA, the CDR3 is TGTGCGAGTAGGGGGGATGGCAATCAGCCCCGGCATTTT. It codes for CASRGDGNQPRHF.

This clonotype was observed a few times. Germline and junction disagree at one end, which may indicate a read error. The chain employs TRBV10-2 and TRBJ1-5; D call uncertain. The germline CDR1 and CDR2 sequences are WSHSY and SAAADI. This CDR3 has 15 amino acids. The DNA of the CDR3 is TGTGCCAGCAGCCGGCGGAGGGTTAGCAATCAGCCCCAGCATTTT. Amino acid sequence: CASSRRRVSNQPQHF.

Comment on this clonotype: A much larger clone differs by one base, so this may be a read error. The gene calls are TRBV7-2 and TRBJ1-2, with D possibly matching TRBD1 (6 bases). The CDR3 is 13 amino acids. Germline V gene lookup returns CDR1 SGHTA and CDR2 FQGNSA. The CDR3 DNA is TGTGCCAGCAGCCGACAGGACCACTATGGCCACACCTTC. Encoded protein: CASSRQDHYGHTF. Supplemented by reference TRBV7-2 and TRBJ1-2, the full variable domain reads GAGVSQSPSNKVTEKGKDVELRCDPISGHTALYWYRQSLGQGLEFLIYFQGNSAPDKSGLPSDRFSAERTGGSVSTLTIQRTQQEDSAVYLCASSRQDHYGHTFGSGTRLTVV.

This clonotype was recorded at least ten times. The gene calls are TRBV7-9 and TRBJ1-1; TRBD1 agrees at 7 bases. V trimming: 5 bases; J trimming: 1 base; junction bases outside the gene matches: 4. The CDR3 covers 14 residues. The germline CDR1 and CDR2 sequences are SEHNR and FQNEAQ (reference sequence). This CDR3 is CASSHRDRNTEAFF. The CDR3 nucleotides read TGTGCCAGCAGCCACCGGGACAGGAACACTGAAGCTTTCTTT.

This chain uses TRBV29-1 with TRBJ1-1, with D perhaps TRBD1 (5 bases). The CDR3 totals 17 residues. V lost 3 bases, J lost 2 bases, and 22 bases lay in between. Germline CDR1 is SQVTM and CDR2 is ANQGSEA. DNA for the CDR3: TGCAGCGTTGATCTCGGTCAGGGCCCACGCGGCAACACTGAAGCTTTCTTT. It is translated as CSVDLGQGPRGNTEAFF.

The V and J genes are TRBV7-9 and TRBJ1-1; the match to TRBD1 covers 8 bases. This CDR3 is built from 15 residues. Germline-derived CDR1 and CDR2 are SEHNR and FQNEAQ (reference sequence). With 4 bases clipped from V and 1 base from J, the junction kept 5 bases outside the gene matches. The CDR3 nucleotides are TGTGCCAGCAGCTCACAGGACAGGGAGAACACTGAAGCTTTCTTT. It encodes CASSSQDRENTEAFF. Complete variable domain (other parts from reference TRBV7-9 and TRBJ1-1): DTGVSQNPRHKITKRGQNVTFRCDPISEHNRLYWYRQTLGQGPEFLTYFQNEAQLEKSRLLSDRFSAERPKGSFSTLEIQRTEQGDSAMYLCASSSQDRENTEAFFGQGTRLTVV.

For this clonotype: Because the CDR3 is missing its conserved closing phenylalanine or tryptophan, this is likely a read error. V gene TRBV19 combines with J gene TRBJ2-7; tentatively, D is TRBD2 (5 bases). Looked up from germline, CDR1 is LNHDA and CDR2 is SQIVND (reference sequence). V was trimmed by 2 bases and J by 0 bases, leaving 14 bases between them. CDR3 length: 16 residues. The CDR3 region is CASSISPRESSYEQYY. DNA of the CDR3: TGTGCCAGTAGTATATCTCCTCGGGAAAGCTCCTACGAGCAGTACTAC.

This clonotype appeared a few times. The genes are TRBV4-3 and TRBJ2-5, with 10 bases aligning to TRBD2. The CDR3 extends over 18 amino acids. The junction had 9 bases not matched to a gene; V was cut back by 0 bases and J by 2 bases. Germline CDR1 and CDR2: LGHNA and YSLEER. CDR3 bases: TGCGCCAGCAGCCAAGATAGAACAGGACTAGCGGAACAAGAGACCCAGTACTTC. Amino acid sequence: CASSQDRTGLAEQETQYF.

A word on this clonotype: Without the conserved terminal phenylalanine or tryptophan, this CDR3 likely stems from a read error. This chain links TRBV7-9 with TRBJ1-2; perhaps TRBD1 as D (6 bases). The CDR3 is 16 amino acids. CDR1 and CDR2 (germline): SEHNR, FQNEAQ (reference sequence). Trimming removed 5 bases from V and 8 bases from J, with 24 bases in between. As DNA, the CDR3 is TGTGCCAGCAGCCAAGGGATCACAGGGCCGATTAAGGGCTACACCCTC. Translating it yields CASSQGITGPIKGYTL.

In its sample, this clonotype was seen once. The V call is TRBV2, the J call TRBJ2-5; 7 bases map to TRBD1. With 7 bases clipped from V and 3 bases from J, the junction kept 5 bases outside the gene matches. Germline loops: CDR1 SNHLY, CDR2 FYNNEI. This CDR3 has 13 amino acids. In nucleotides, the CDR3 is TGTGCCAGCAAGAGGGGGCCGAAAGAGACCCAGTACTTC. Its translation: CASKRGPKETQYF.

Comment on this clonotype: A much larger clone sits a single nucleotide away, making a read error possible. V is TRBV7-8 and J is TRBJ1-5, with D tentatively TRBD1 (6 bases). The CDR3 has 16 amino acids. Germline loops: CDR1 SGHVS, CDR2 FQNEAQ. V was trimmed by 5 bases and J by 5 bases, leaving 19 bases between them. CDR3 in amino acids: CASSPTRVPGDQPQHF. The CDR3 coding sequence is TGTGCCAGCAGCCCGACGAGGGTGCCAGGGGATCAGCCCCAGCATTTT.

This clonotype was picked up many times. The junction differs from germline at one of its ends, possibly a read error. The CDR3 sequence: CASSPFKNTEAFF. For the CDR3, the DNA is TGTGCTAGCAGCCCCTTCAAGAACACTGAAGCTTTCTTT. This chain links TRBV7-2 with TRBJ1-1; D gene ambiguous. CDR3 size: 13 residues. The germline V gene has CDR1 SGHTA and CDR2 FQGNSA.

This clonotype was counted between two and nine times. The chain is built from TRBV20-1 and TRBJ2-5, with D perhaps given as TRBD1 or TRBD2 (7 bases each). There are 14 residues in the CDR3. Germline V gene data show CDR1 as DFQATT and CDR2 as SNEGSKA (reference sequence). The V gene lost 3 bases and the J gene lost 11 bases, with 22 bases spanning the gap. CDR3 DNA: TGCAGTGCTAGGGGGAGGGTGGGGACAGATACGCAGTACTTC. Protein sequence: CSARGRVGTDTQYF.

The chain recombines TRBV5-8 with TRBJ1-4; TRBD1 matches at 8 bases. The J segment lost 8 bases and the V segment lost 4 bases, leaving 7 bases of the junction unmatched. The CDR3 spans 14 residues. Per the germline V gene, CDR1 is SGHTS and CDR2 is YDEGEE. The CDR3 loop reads CASSTGQGGEKLFF. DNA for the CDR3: TGTGCCAGCAGCACCGGACAGGGTGGGGAAAAACTGTTTTTT.

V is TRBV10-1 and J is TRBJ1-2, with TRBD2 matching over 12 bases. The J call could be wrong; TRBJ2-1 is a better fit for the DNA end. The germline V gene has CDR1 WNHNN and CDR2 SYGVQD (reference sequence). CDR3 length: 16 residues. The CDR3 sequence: CASSHETSGSGNEQFF. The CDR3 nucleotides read TGCGCCAGCAGCCACGAGACTAGCGGGAGTGGGAATGAGCAGTTCTTC.

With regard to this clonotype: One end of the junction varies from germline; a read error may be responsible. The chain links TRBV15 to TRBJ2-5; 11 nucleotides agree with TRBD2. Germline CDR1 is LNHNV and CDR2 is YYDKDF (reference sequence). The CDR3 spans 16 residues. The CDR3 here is CATSSFSSGGKETQYF. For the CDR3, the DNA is TGCGCCACCAGCAGCTTCTCTAGCGGGGGGAAAGAGACCCAGTACTTC.

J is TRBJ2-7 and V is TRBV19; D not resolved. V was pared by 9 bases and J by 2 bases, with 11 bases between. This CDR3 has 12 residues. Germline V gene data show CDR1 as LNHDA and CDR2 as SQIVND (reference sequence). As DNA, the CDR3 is TGTGCCAGCAACTATACAGCCTACGAGCAGTACTTC. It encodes CASNYTAYEQYF.

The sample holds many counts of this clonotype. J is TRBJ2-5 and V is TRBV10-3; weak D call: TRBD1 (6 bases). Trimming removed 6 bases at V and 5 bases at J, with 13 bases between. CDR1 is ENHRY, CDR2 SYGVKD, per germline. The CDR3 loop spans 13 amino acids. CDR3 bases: TGTGCCATCAGCGCGACTCAGGGGGAGACCCAGTACTTC. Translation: CAISATQGETQYF.

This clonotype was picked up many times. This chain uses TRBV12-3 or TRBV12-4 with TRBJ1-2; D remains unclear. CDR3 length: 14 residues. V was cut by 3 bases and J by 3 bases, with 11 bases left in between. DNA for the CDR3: TGTGCCAGCAGTTTTCGGGGTCGGGACTATGGCTACACCTTC. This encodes CASSFRGRDYGYTF.

CDR3 DNA sequence: TGCGCCAGCAGCTTGGAGGGGGATGACGGGATGCGGACCTTC. Amino acids: CASSLEGDDGMRTF. V and J are TRBV5-1 and TRBJ1-2; D is possibly TRBD1 (6 bases). The length of the CDR3 is 14 residues. The V gene lost 0 bases and the J gene lost 14 bases, with 20 bases spanning the gap. Per germline, CDR1 SGHRS and CDR2 YFSETQ.

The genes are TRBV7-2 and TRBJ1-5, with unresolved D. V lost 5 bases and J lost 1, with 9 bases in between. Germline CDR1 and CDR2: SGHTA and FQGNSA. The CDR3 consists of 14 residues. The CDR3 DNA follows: TGTGCCAGCAGCGACGACCCGAGCAATCAGCCCCAGCATTTT. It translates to CASSDDPSNQPQHF. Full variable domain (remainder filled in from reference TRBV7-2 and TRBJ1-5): GAGVSQSPSNKVTEKGKDVELRCDPISGHTALYWYRQSLGQGLEFLIYFQGNSAPDKSGLPSDRFSAERTGGSVSTLTIQRTQQEDSAVYLCASSDDPSNQPQHFGDGTRLSIL.